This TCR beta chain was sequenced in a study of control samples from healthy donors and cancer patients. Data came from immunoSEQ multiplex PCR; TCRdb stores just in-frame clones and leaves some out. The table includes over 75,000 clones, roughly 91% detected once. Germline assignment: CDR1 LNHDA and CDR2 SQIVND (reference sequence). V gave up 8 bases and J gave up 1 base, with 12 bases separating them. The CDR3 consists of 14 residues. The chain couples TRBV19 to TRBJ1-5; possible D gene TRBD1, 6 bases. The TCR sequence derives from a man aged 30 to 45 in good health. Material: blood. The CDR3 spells CASAIQGSNQPQHF. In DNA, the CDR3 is TGTGCCAGTGCTATTCAGGGGAGCAATCAGCCCCAGCATTTT.